These 17 T cell receptor beta chains came from one sample sequenced in a study of blood T cell repertoires in COVID-19. The table came from immunoSEQ multiplex PCR; TCRdb's copy has only in-frame clones and leaves some out. The profile covers around 190,000 clones, with roughly four fifths appearing a single time and roughly an eighth taken by the ten largest. The sequencing input was peripheral blood. Source of these receptors: a woman aged 50 to 60 with acute or convalescent COVID-19.

The CDR3 protein is CASKRLSTGNEQFF. In nucleotides, the CDR3 is TGTGCCAGTAAAAGACTATCGACCGGCAATGAGCAGTTCTTC. The chain joins TRBV19 to TRBJ2-1; D is possibly TRBD2 (5 bases). CDR1 and CDR2 (germline): LNHDA, SQIVND (reference sequence). There are 14 residues in the CDR3. The V and J ends lost 7 bases and 6 bases respectively, with 16 bases between them.

CDR3 sequence: CASSLRDRTHYEQYF. The CDR3, as DNA: TGTGCCAGCAGCCTCCGGGACAGGACCCACTACGAGCAGTACTTC. This rearrangement joins TRBV6-5 to TRBJ2-7, with 8 bases matching TRBD1. Germline loops: CDR1 MNHEY, CDR2 SVGAGI. Losses at the gene ends were 6 bases for V and 3 bases for J; bases not matched to a gene: 10. There are 15 residues in the CDR3.

The chain joins TRBV18 to TRBJ2-1, with 7 bases lining up with TRBD1. The ends lost 6 bases at V and 4 bases at J; junction bases unmatched: 15. This CDR3 is 17 amino acids long. Germline values: CDR1 KGHSH, CDR2 LQKENI. The CDR3 nucleotides are TGTGCCAGCTCGCTAGCAACTTCCGGGACAGCTTACAATGAGCAGTTCTTC. Translation: CASSLATSGTAYNEQFF.

The genes are TRBV29-1 and TRBJ2-1; 8 bases match TRBD2. The CDR3 length is 14 residues. With 0 bases clipped from V and 4 bases from J, the junction kept 2 bases outside the gene matches. Germline V gives CDR1 SQVTM, CDR2 ANQGSEA. CDR3 sequence reads: CSVEEASGYNEQFF. DNA for the CDR3: TGCAGCGTTGAAGAGGCTAGCGGGTACAATGAGCAGTTCTTC.

V is TRBV4-1 and J is TRBJ2-7, with 10 bases identical to TRBD2. Germline V CDR1 and CDR2: MGHRA, YSYEKL. V lost 0 bases, J lost 0 bases, and 8 bases stayed unmatched. This CDR3 contains 18 residues. The chain's CDR3 is CASSQDLAGGLNSYEQYF. CDR3 coding DNA: TGCGCCAGCAGCCAAGATTTAGCGGGAGGCCTCAACTCCTACGAGCAGTACTTC.

The V and J genes are TRBV5-1 and TRBJ2-6, with D uncertain. Trimming took 4 bases from V and 1 from J, leaving 6 bases between them. Per the germline V gene, CDR1 is SGHRS and CDR2 is YFSETQ. The CDR3 is made up of 14 amino acids. The CDR3 bases are TGCGCCAGCAGCCCGAGGTCTGGGGCCAACGTCCTGACTTTC. Translation: CASSPRSGANVLTF.

The chain combines TRBV5-1 with TRBJ1-6, with TRBD1 matching over 12 bases. This CDR3 spans 16 amino acids. Germline V gives CDR1 SGHRS, CDR2 YFSETQ. V dropped 3 bases and J dropped 7; count of bases not matched to a gene: 5. As DNA, the CDR3 is TGCGCCAGCAGCTCCCGGGACAGGGGGCTGAATTCACCCCTCCACTTT. It codes for CASSSRDRGLNSPLHF.

This clone came up a few times. The V gene is TRBV5-6, the J gene TRBJ1-6; D possibly corresponds to TRBD1 (5 bases). Trimming pared 0 bases from V and 7 bases from J, leaving 8 bases between. CDR3 size: 14 residues. Germline lookup yields CDR1 SGHDT and CDR2 YYEEEE. The CDR3: CASSLGQLNSPLHF. CDR3 sequence (DNA): TGTGCCAGCAGCTTGGGACAGCTAAATTCACCCCTCCACTTT.

CDR3 region: CASSSLKGLAGSTDTQYF. DNA for the CDR3: TGTGCCAGCAGCTCTCTTAAGGGACTAGCGGGGTCCACAGATACGCAGTATTTT. The rearrangement uses TRBV14 and TRBJ2-3; TRBD2 aligns across 13 bases. CDR1 is SGHDN and CDR2 is FVKESK in the germline V gene. With 5 bases clipped from V and 2 bases from J, the junction kept 10 bases outside the gene matches. The CDR3 has 18 residues. Using reference TRBV14 and TRBJ2-3 for the parts outside the CDR3, the full variable domain is EAGVTQFPSHSVIEKGQTVTLRCDPISGHDNLYWYRRVMGKEIKFLLHFVKESKQDESGMPNNRFLAERTGGTYSTLKVQPAELEDSGVYFCASSSLKGLAGSTDTQYFGPGTRLTVL.

The V call is TRBV6-2 or TRBV6-3, the J call TRBJ2-7; no firm D call. V gave up 2 bases and J gave up 2 bases, with 16 bases separating them. The CDR3 is 16 amino acids. Per germline, CDR1 MNHEY and CDR2 SVGEGT. The CDR3 spells CASSYRRTVTAYEQYF. The CDR3 DNA reads TGTGCCAGCAGTTACCGTCGAACGGTTACAGCCTACGAGCAGTACTTC.

V is TRBV14 and J is TRBJ2-7, with 8 bases matching TRBD2. The CDR3 is 14 residues long. V gave up 1 base and J gave up 2 bases; unmatched junction bases: 1. Germline V gene data show CDR1 as SGHDN and CDR2 as FVKESK. CDR3 sequence: CASSQVGGAYEQYF. The DNA of the CDR3 is TGTGCCAGCAGCCAAGTCGGGGGGGCCTACGAGCAGTACTTC. The full variable domain, with the rest looked up from reference TRBV14 and TRBJ2-7, is EAGVTQFPSHSVIEKGQTVTLRCDPISGHDNLYWYRRVMGKEIKFLLHFVKESKQDESGMPNNRFLAERTGGTYSTLKVQPAELEDSGVYFCASSQVGGAYEQYFGPGTRLTVT.

J is TRBJ1-2 and V is TRBV7-9; D is unclear. V lost 4 bases and J lost 8, with 17 bases in between. Germline CDR1 and CDR2: SEHNR and FQNEAQ (reference sequence). The CDR3 length is 14 residues. CDR3 sequence: CASSSTSFGIGYTF. DNA for the CDR3: TGTGCCAGCAGCTCAACCAGCTTCGGGATAGGCTACACCTTC.

The chain couples TRBV5-6 to TRBJ2-2; D uncertain. Germline V gene lookup returns CDR1 SGHDT and CDR2 YYEEEE. The CDR3 runs to 17 residues. The ends were cut back, 7 bases at V and 7 bases at J, with 26 bases in the middle. This chain's CDR3 is CASLQSPPGSKSGELFF. The CDR3 bases are TGTGCCAGCTTACAAAGTCCCCCAGGCTCAAAGAGCGGGGAGCTGTTTTTT.

This chain connects TRBV5-4 to TRBJ2-1, with 8 bases that match TRBD1. The length of the CDR3 is 15 residues. Germline CDR1 and CDR2: SGHNT and YYREEE (reference sequence). The junction had 6 bases not matched to a gene; V was cut back by 4 bases and J by 3 bases. Here the CDR3 reads CASSPPDRDYNEQFF. CDR3 nucleotides: TGTGCCAGCAGCCCGCCGGACAGGGACTACAATGAGCAGTTCTTC. Together with reference TRBV5-4 and TRBJ2-1, the CDR3 gives the full variable domain: ETGVTQSPTHLIKTRGQQVTLRCSSQSGHNTVSWYQQALGQGPQFIFQYYREEENGRGNFPPRFSGLQFPNYSSELNVNALELDDSALYLCASSPPDRDYNEQFFGPGTRLTVL.

The chain couples TRBV5-4 to TRBJ2-3, with 11 bases identical to TRBD2. The ends lost 1 base at V and 2 bases at J; junction bases unmatched: 6. The CDR3 contains 17 residues. CDR1 SGHNT and CDR2 YYREEE come from the germline V gene (reference sequence). The CDR3 nucleotides are TGTGCCAGCAGCTTGTTGACGACTAGCGGGGTCACAGATACGCAGTATTTT. Its translation is CASSLLTTSGVTDTQYF.

The chain uses TRBV4-1 and TRBJ2-2, with 7 bases that match TRBD1. With 4 bases clipped from V and 0 bases from J, the junction kept 8 bases outside the gene matches. The CDR3 totals 17 residues. Per the germline V gene, CDR1 is MGHRA and CDR2 is YSYEKL. CDR3 sequence (DNA): TGCGCCAGCAGCCCCGCCAGGGGGAATACGAACACCGGGGAGCTGTTTTTT. Translated: CASSPARGNTNTGELFF.

V gene TRBV27 combines with J gene TRBJ1-5, with TRBD1 identical over 7 bases. The CDR3 length is 16 residues. The V and J ends lost 2 bases and 4 bases, in that order; junction bases with no gene match: 8. Germline V gene data show CDR1 as MNHEY and CDR2 as SMNVEV (reference sequence). The CDR3 coding sequence is TGTGCCAGCAGTTTAATTGGGACAGCCACTAATCAGCCCCAGCATTTT. Amino acids: CASSLIGTATNQPQHF.